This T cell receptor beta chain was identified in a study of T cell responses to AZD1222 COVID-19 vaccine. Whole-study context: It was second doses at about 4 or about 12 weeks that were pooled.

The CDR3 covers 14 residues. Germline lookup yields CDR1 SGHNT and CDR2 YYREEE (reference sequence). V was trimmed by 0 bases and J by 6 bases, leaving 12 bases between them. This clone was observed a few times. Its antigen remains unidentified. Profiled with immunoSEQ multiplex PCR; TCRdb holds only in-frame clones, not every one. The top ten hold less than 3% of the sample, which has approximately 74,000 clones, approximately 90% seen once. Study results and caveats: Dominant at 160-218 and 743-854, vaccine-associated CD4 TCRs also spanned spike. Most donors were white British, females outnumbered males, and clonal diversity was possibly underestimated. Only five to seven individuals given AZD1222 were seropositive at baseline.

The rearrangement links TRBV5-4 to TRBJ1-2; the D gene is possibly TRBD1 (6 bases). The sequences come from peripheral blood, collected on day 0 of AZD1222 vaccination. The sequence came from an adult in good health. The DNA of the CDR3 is TGTGCCAGCAGCTTGGGACAGGCTTTAGATGGCTACACCTTC. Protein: CASSLGQALDGYTF.